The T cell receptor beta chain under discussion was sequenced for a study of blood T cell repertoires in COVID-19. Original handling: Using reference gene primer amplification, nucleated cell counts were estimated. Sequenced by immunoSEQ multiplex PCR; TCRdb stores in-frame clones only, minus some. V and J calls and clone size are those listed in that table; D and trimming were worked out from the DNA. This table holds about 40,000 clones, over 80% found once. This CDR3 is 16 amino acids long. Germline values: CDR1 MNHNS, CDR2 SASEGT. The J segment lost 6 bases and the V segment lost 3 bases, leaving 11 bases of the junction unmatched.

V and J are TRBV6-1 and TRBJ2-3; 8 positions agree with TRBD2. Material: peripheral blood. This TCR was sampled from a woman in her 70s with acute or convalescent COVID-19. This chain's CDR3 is CASSEIAGPFRDTQYF. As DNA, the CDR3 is TGTGCCAGCAGTGAGATAGCGGGGCCGTTTAGGGATACGCAGTATTTT.